A selection of T cell receptor beta chains follows, all from one sample in a study of cytomegalovirus exposure and HLA in healthy donors. Data came from immunoSEQ multiplex PCR; TCRdb stores just in-frame clones and leaves some out. Of 150,000 to 200,000 clones listed, around 78% are singletons. The sequenced sample was PBMCs. The origin of the receptors is a woman under 40 in good health and CMV-seropositive. CDR3s include the opening cysteine and the closing phenylalanine or tryptophan. Each record gives: J gene, clone size, D gene, V gene, CDR3 DNA, CDR3 protein. D genes are given only for firm matches. Clone size is stated in some rows and not others, as once, few, many or a class when expanded.

TRBJ1-2 few - TRBV30 TGTGCCTGGGAGTATAACTATGGCTACACCTTC CAWEYNYGYTF
TRBJ2-1 - - TRBV6-4 TGTGCCAGCAGTGTAAGCCGGGGTAATGAGCAGTTCTTC CASSVSRGNEQFF
TRBJ2-2 - - TRBV12-5 TGTGCTAGTGGTTTGGAAACCCTAGGGAACACCGGGGAGCTGTTTTTT CASGLETLGNTGELFF
TRBJ1-5 few - TRBV21-1 TGTGCCAGCAGGAACAGGGGGCGTAACAGTCAGCCCCAGCATTTT CASRNRGRNSQPQHF
TRBJ2-1 - TRBD2 TRBV9 TGTGCCAGCAGCGCATTTAGCGGGGGGCCGAGCTCCTACAATGAGCAGTTCTTC CASSAFSGGPSSYNEQFF
TRBJ2-2 - TRBD1 TRBV11-3 TGTGCCAGCAGCTTAGATCGTTGGGACAGGGGAAAGACCGGGGAGCTGTTTTTT CASSLDRWDRGKTGELFF
TRBJ2-7 - TRBD2 TRBV13 TGTGCCAGCAGCCCCGCGACTAGGACTAGCGGGTTCTACGAGCAGTACTTC CASSPATRTSGFYEQYF
TRBJ2-7 few - TRBV2 TGTGCCAGCTGCAGGGGTGCTGGATACGAGCAGTACTTC CASCRGAGYEQYF
TRBJ2-1 - TRBD2 TRBV11-3 TGTGCCAGCAGCCTAAATAGCGGGGGGGCCGGTCAGAGTGAGCAGTTCTTC CASSLNSGGAGQSEQFF
TRBJ1-2 once - TRBV5-1 TGCGCCAGCAGTTTGACAGGTACTCTTTCTGGCTACACCTTC CASSLTGTLSGYTF
TRBJ1-4 - - TRBV5-1 TGCGCCAGCAGCCTTCGACTGGGGGGTTCTAATGAAAAACTGTTTTTT CASSLRLGGSNEKLFF
TRBJ2-3 few - TRBV18 TGTGCCAGCTCACCAATTGTGACAGCAAGCACAGATACGCAGTATTTT CASSPIVTASTDTQYF
TRBJ1-1 few - TRBV4-1 TGCGCCAGCAGCCAGGCCCCGACACAAAACACTGAAGCTTTCTTT CASSQAPTQNTEAFF
TRBJ1-1 once - TRBV6-1 TGTGCCAGCAGGGGGGGGCGAGACACTGAAGCTTTCTTT CASRGGRDTEAFF
TRBJ1-6 - - TRBV4-1 TGCGCCAGCAGCCAAGCCCAGGGTTTAAATTCACCCCTCCACTTT CASSQAQGLNSPLHF
TRBJ2-1 - TRBD2 TRBV6-6 TGTGCCAGCAGTTACTCTGCCGGGACTAAATACAATGAGCAGTTCTTC CASSYSAGTKYNEQFF
TRBJ2-7 once TRBD1 TRBV28 TGTGCCAGCAGTTTTCGCCCGGGACAGGGCACCTCCTACGAGCAGTACTTC CASSFRPGQGTSYEQYF
TRBJ2-7 - - TRBV4-1 TGTGCCAGCAGCCAAGACCAGGGGACGGGCTCCTACGAGCAGTACTTC CASSQDQGTGSYEQYF